Each of the 3 T cell receptor beta chains below was sequenced from the same sample in a study of blood T cells in healthy people across ages. A second PCR of 7 to 11 cycles used a sample-barcoded 5' primer and a J-beta primer mix. TCRdb re-analysed the 5' RACE reads in MiXCR, keeping a single row per CDR3 protein. This table has 600,000 or so distinct CDR3 sequences, around 21% appearing once. Input material: blood. The receptors were gathered from a man between 65 and 80 years old in good health.

The chain joins TRBV6-1 to TRBJ2-5; TRBD1 agrees at 7 bases. TRBJ2-7 matches the DNA end more closely, so the J call is doubtful. CDR3 size: 15 residues. The germline V gene has CDR1 MNHNS and CDR2 SASEGT. The CDR3 reads CASREPGTASYEQYF. In nucleotides, the CDR3 is TGTGCCAGCAGGGAACCCGGGACAGCTTCCTACGAGCAGTACTTC.

V gene TRBV7-2 combines with J gene TRBJ2-5; D call uncertain. The end of the DNA is better explained by TRBJ2-7, so the J call may be wrong. Germline lookup yields CDR1 SGHTA and CDR2 FQGNSA. The CDR3 covers 14 residues. The CDR3 reads CASSSRMASYEQYF. In DNA, the CDR3 is TGTGCCAGCAGCAGCAGGATGGCCTCCTACGAGCAGTACTTC.

This clonotype has a single count. The chain employs TRBV6-1 and TRBJ2-1; 15 nucleotides align to TRBD2. CDR3 length: 18 residues. Germline V CDR1 and CDR2: MNHNS, SASEGT. J gave up 3 bases and V 4 bases, and 7 bases lay outside the gene matches. The CDR3 protein is CASSGAGLAGGIYNEQFF. CDR3 nucleotides: TGTGCCAGCAGTGGGGCGGGACTAGCGGGAGGAATCTACAATGAGCAGTTCTTC.